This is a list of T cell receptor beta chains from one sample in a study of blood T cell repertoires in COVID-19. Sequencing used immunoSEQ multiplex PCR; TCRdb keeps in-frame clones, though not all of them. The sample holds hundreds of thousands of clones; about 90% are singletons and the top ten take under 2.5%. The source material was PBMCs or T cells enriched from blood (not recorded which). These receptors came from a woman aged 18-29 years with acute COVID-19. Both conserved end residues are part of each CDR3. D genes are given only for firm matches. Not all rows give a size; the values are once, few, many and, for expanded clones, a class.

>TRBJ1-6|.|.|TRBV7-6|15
TGTGCCAGCAGCTTTGGGGGGGAGGGCAATTCACCCCTCCACTTT
CASSFGGEGNSPLHF
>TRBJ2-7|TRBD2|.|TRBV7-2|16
TGTGCCAGCAGCTTAGTGGGCGGGGGAGTCTCCTACGAGCAGTACTTC
CASSLVGGGVSYEQYF
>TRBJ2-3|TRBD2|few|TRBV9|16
TGTGCCAGCAGCGTGGGGCTAGCGGCGATCACAGATACGCAGTATTTT
CASSVGLAAITDTQYF
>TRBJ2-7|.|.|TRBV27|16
TGTGCCAGCAGTTTAGCGGGTCCCATGAGCTCCTACGAGCAGTACTTC
CASSLAGPMSSYEQYF
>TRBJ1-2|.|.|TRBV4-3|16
TGCGCCAGCAGCCCTCCCAATGGGGCAGGCAACTATGGCTACACCTTC
CASSPPNGAGNYGYTF
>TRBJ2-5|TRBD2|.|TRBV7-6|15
TGTGCCAGCAGCCCGATGACTAGCGGCCAAGAGACCCAGTACTTC
CASSPMTSGQETQYF
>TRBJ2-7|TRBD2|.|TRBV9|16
TGTGCCAGCAGCGCGGGGTACGCGCGGGGGGACTACGAGCAGTACTTC
CASSAGYARGDYEQYF
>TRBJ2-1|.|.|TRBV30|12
TGTGCCGGGCGGGCTTACTATAATGAGCAGTTCTTC
CAGRAYYNEQFF
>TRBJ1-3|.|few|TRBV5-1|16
TGCGCCAGCAGCCCCGGAGGAGGGAGGCGAGGAAACACCATATATTTT
CASSPGGGRRGNTIYF
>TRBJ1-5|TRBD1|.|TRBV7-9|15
TGTGCCAGCAGCTTAGGGACAGGGATCAATCAGCCCCAGCATTTT
CASSLGTGINQPQHF
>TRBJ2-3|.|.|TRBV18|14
TGTGCCAGCTCACCAAGGGGAAGCACAGATACGCAGTATTTT
CASSPRGSTDTQYF
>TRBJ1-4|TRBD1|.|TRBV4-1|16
TGCGCCAGCAGCCAAGGCGCCCGGGACAGTAATGAAAAACTGTTTTTT
CASSQGARDSNEKLFF
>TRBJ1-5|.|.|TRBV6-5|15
TGTGCCAGCAGTAATACAGGGACCGTTTGGCAGCCCCAGCATTTT
CASSNTGTVWQPQHF
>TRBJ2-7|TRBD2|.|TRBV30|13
TGTGCCTGGAGTCAAGGACTAGCGGACGAGCAGTACTTC
CAWSQGLADEQYF
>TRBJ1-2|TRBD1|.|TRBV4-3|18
TGCGCCAGCAGCCATATAAAGGGACAGGCTGGAGTTAACTATGGCTACACCTTC
CASSHIKGQAGVNYGYTF
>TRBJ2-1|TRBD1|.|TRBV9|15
TGTGCCAGCAGCGTAGGGACAGGGGGTTACAATGAGCAGTTCTTC
CASSVGTGGYNEQFF
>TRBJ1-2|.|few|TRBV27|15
TGTGCCAGCAGTTTAATTTTCGGGGCTAACTATGGCTACACCTTC
CASSLIFGANYGYTF
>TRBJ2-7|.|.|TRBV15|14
TGTGCCACCAGCAGAGACAAAGACTACTACGAGCAGTACTTC
CATSRDKDYYEQYF
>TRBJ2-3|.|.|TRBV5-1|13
TGCGCCAGCAGCTCAAGGAGAACAGATACGCAGTATTTT
CASSSRRTDTQYF
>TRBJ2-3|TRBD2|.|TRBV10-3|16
TGTGCCACGAACCTAGCGGGGCCCATGGGTTCAGATACGCAGTATTTT
CATNLAGPMGSDTQYF
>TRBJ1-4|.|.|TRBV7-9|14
TGTGCCAGCAGCTTAAGACAGAATAATGAAAAACTGTTTTTT
CASSLRQNNEKLFF
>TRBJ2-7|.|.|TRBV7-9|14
TGTGCCAGCAGCTTACAAGCGGGTGCCTACGAGCAGTACTTC
CASSLQAGAYEQYF
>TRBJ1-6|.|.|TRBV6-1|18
TGTGCCAGCAGTGAAGCATCTCTAACCGGGTTTCGAAATTCACCCCTCCACTTT
CASSEASLTGFRNSPLHF
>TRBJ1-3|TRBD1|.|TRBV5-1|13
TGCGCCAGCAGCTCGACAGGGTACAACACCATATATTTT
CASSSTGYNTIYF
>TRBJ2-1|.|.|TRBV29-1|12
TGCAGCGTTGTTCAGGCCGCCGGTGAGCAGTTCTTC
CSVVQAAGEQFF
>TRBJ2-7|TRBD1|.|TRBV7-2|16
TGTGCCAGCAGCTTAGCTATGGGACAGGAGGTATACGAGCAGTACTTC
CASSLAMGQEVYEQYF
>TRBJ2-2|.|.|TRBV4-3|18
TGCGCCAGCAGCCAAGAAGAGTTGCAGGGGCCGAACACCGGGGAGCTGTTTTTT
CASSQEELQGPNTGELFF
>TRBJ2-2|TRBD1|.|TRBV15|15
TGTGCCACCAGCAGAGATCCACAGGGGCTCGGGGAGCTGTTTTTT
CATSRDPQGLGELFF
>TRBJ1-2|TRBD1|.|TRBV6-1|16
TGTGCCAGCAGTGAAGATAGGGGGCGAGCTAACTATGGCTACACCTTC
CASSEDRGRANYGYTF
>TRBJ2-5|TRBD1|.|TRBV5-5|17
TGTGCCAGCAGCGGGGGACAGGGGGCGGTCAGCGTCGAGACCCAGTACTTC
CASSGGQGAVSVETQYF
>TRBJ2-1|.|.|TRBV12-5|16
TGTGCTAGTGGTTTGGTAGTTCGGGGGGCGCGGAATGAGCAGTTCTTC
CASGLVVRGARNEQFF
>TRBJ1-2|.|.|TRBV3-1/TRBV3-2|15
TGTGCCAGCAGCCAAGAACTTGGAGGGACGGGAGGCTACACCTTC
CASSQELGGTGGYTF
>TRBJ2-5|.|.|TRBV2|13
TGTGCCAGCAGACGGGGGAGGGGGGAGACCCAGTACTTC
CASRRGRGETQYF
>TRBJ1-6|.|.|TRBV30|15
TGTGCCTGGATGGTAGCGGTTCGACTTAATTCACCCCTCCACTTT
CAWMVAVRLNSPLHF
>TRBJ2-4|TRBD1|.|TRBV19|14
TGTGCCAGTAGTGCACCGGGACAGGGTAACATTCAGTACTTC
CASSAPGQGNIQYF
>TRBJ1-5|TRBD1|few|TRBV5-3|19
TGTGCCAGAACTCCCACCTCAGGACAGGGCAAGAACAGCAATCAGCCCCAGCATTTT
CARTPTSGQGKNSNQPQHF
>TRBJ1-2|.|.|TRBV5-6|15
TGTGCCAGCAGCTTGTCCCGGGGAGGGGACTATGGCTACACCTTC
CASSLSRGGDYGYTF
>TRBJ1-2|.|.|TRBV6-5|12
TGTGCCAGCAGTTTGGACAGAAATGGCTACACCTTC
CASSLDRNGYTF
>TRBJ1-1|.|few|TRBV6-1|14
TGTGCCAGCAGTGAAGGGGCAGAAAACACTGAAGCTTTCTTT
CASSEGAENTEAFF
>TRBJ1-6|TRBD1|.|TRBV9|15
TGTGCCAGCAGTGCGTCGGGACAGGAGAATTCACCCCTCCACTTT
CASSASGQENSPLHF
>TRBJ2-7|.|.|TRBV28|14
TGTGCCAGCAGTTTTGGCCGCTTTTCCTACGAGCAGTACTTC
CASSFGRFSYEQYF
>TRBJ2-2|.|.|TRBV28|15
TGTGCCAGCAGTTCACAGGGTTCGCGGACCGGGGAGCTGTTTTTT
CASSSQGSRTGELFF
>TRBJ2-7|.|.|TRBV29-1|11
TGCAGCGTTATTCGTATGTACGAGCAGTACTTC
CSVIRMYEQYF
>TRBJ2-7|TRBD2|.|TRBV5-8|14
TGTGCCAGCAGCTTAGCGGGAGGGTCCTACGAGCAGTACTTC
CASSLAGGSYEQYF
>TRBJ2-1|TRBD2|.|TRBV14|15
TGTGCCAGCAGCCGCACTAGCGGGATGAGGAATGAGCAGTTCTTC
CASSRTSGMRNEQFF